This T cell receptor beta chain was sequenced in a study of T cell changes during pregnancy in multiple sclerosis. Per germline, CDR1 SGHAT and CDR2 FQNNGV. This CDR3 comprises 15 residues. V lost 3 bases, J lost 6 bases, and 18 bases lay in between. TCRdb's copy holds only in-frame clones and misses some; the assay was immunoSEQ multiplex PCR. The sample contains approximately 93,000 clones, about 91% of which appear only once. This clonotype was obtained from a female donor with multiple sclerosis, enrolled in a pregnancy study. The material was peripheral blood, obtained before pregnancy. The chain uses TRBV11-2 and TRBJ2-7, with a tentative D call TRBD2 (5 bases). CDR3 loop: CASSFSAGFPSEQYF. DNA of the CDR3: TGTGCCAGCAGCTTCAGTGCGGGTTTTCCGTCCGAGCAGTACTTC.